This T cell receptor (beta chain) was recorded in a study of tumor-infiltrating lymphocytes in primary liver carcinoma. For the study at large: Patients of both sexes were 30 to 69 years old.

The germline V gene has CDR1 SQVTM and CDR2 ANQGSEA. This CDR3 is built from 15 residues. Between the trimmed V and J ends, which lost 6 bases and 8 bases, there was a span of 23 bases. TCR beta cDNA was reverse-transcribed from approximately 0.45 ug of total RNA. The reaction used a constant-region primer and ProtoScript II reverse transcriptase. Researchers made the TCR beta libraries by running three nested multiplex PCR rounds with slightly modified ARM-PCR. It was with TRBV1-TRBV30 forward primers and a C-beta reverse primer that the first two PCR rounds were run, at around 9 cycles each. Each CDR3 protein gets one entry after TCRdb re-called the multiplex PCR reads with MiXCR. Of 52,000 or so distinct CDR3 sequences listed, around 82% were seen once; the top ten hold roughly 25%. Bulk tissue was left unsorted, and RNA and DNA were co-extracted from around 18-30 mg of it.

The sample comprised liver tumor tissue from sampling region 5. Subset here: tumor region T5, tumor centre. The clonotype comes from a man aged 35 to 55 with primary liver carcinoma and hepatitis B virus infection. This chain joins TRBV29-1 and TRBJ2-1; no reliable D call. The CDR3 bases are TGCAGCGTCACGCGAGCGAGACAATGGGATGATGAGCAGTTCTTC. It is translated as CSVTRARQWDDEQFF.